The following is a TCR beta chain sequence with its context. Its specificity is not known. The sample originates from a study of OX40 agonist ivuxolimab in advanced cancers. The ends were cut back, 5 bases at V and 0 bases at J, with 11 bases in the middle. From germline, CDR1 is SGHNT and CDR2 YYREEE (reference sequence). The CDR3 has 15 residues. Findings and limits, study-wide: In CD8+ T cells, expanded clones were on average more numerous than in CD4+. Among patients with partial responses at 0.1-3.0 mg/kg, clonal expansion was among the lowest.

Systemic immunosuppression or a history of autoimmune disease excluded patients. The data were produced by immunoSEQ multiplex PCR, yet TCRdb's version contains in-frame clones alone and is incomplete. The table includes 80,000 to 95,000 clones, about 90% detected once. This TCR came from an adult with an advanced solid tumor such as melanoma, head and neck, liver or kidney cancer. J is TRBJ2-2 and V is TRBV5-4; D is uncertain. This specimen was CD4+ or CD8+ T cells sorted from blood, taken in a trial of the OX40 agonist ivuxolimab. The CDR3 coding sequence is TGTGCCAGCAGGCCTGCTGGGGCGAACACCGGGGAGCTGTTTTTT. It specifies CASRPAGANTGELFF.